The next 4 T cell receptor beta chains were all read from a single sample in a study of shared clonotypes between healthy human individuals. The data were produced by immunoSEQ multiplex PCR, yet TCRdb's version contains in-frame clones alone and is incomplete. The sample consists of a few million clones, approximately 92% of them appearing once. CD8 cells regarded as naive lacked CD45RO, were positively chosen for CCR7, and omitted terminally differentiated effector memory CD45RA+ cells. The sequencing sample was made of naive CD8+ T cells from PBMCs. Source of these receptors: a young man in good health. Some clones in this sample may be carry-over from other donors' samples.

CDR3 sequence: CASSQSLLSRGNEQFF. CDR3 DNA sequence: TGTGCCAGCAGCCAGTCCCTTCTAAGCCGAGGCAATGAGCAGTTCTTC. This chain links TRBV4-2 with TRBJ2-1; D remains unclear. V lost 3 bases and J 6 bases, leaving 18 bases between the germline ends. The germline V gene encodes CDR1 LGHNA and CDR2 YNFKEQ. The CDR3 sequence is 16 residues long.

Regarding this clone: The sample contains more than one DNA sequence encoding this CDR3. J is TRBJ1-2 and V is TRBV9; unclear D gene. V lost 0 bases and J 3 bases, leaving 3 bases between the germline ends. The CDR3 runs 12 residues. Per the germline V gene, CDR1 is SGDLS and CDR2 is YYNGEE. The chain's CDR3 is CASSVGYYGYTF. The CDR3 region has the DNA TGTGCCAGCAGCGTAGGATACTATGGCTACACCTTC.

This chain links TRBV27 with TRBJ2-1; TRBD2 matches at 13 bases. The germline gives CDR1 MNHEY, CDR2 SMNVEV (reference sequence). This CDR3 spans 13 amino acids. J gave up 9 bases and V 8 bases, and 4 bases lay outside the gene matches. The CDR3 protein is CASGLAGAIEQFF. The CDR3 nucleotides read TGTGCCAGCGGACTAGCGGGAGCGATTGAGCAGTTCTTC.

This clone has a handful of counts. Germline is not matched at one junction end, which may reflect a read error. The rearrangement uses TRBV7-3 and TRBJ2-3; 10 nucleotides agree with TRBD2. From germline, CDR1 is SGHTA and CDR2 FQGTGA. This CDR3 has 14 amino acids. The CDR3, as DNA: TGTGCCAGCAGCGATCAAGGAACCGGGACTAGCGTTCATTTT. Translating gives CASSDQGTGTSVHF.